Following are 5 T cell receptor beta chains from one sample sequenced in a study of cytomegalovirus exposure and HLA in healthy donors. 13 Jbeta primers and 60 Vbeta primers were used for the PCR. Clones were sequenced by immunoSEQ multiplex PCR, and TCRdb holds only the in-frame ones, with some missing. The sample carries 100,000 to 150,000 clones, 15% to 20% recorded once. Sequencing used PBMCs. These TCRs come from a female donor in good health and CMV-seropositive.

This clone was counted between two and nine times. The genes are TRBV2 and TRBJ1-2, with TRBD1 matching over 7 bases. This CDR3 spans 13 amino acids. Per the germline V gene, CDR1 is SNHLY and CDR2 is FYNNEI. V lost 11 bases to trimming and J lost 4 bases; unmatched junction nucleotides: 10. CDR3 bases: TGTGCCGGGTGTGACAGGGACGGCTATGGCTACACCTTC. The encoded protein is CAGCDRDGYGYTF.

The chain carries TRBV6-5 and TRBJ2-1; D call uncertain. Germline V gene data show CDR1 as MNHEY and CDR2 as SVGAGI. The CDR3 covers 13 residues. With 2 bases removed from V and 6 bases from J, the gap between germline ends came to 8 bases. This CDR3 is CASSYRVFNEQFF. The CDR3 nucleotides read TGTGCCAGCAGTTACCGGGTTTTCAATGAGCAGTTCTTC.

The chain has TRBV14 and TRBJ2-7; D gene unclear. The CDR3 totals 15 residues. CDR1 is SGHDN, CDR2 FVKESK, per germline. V shed 1 base and J shed 0 bases, with 10 bases lying between them. The CDR3 spells CASSQAWRSSYEQYF. The CDR3 DNA reads as TGTGCCAGCAGCCAAGCTTGGCGGAGCTCCTACGAGCAGTACTTC.

This clone has just a few counts. The chain combines TRBV5-1 with TRBJ2-7, with 7 bases identical to TRBD1. Trimming removed 0 bases from V and 0 bases from J; junction bases left unmatched: 12. CDR1 SGHRS and CDR2 YFSETQ come from the germline V gene. The CDR3 spans 18 residues. This CDR3 is CASSLAGTVYSSSYEQYF. The CDR3 DNA sequence: TGCGCCAGCAGCTTGGCGGGGACAGTCTATTCAAGCTCCTACGAGCAGTACTTC.

The chain combines TRBV5-4 with TRBJ1-2; possibly TRBD1 for D (5 bases). CDR1 is SGHNT and CDR2 is YYREEE in the germline V gene (reference sequence). Trimming shortened V by 3 bases and J by 8 bases, and 17 bases separated the two germline ends. The CDR3 is 14 amino acids. The DNA for the CDR3 is TGTGCCAGCAGCTATACTGACAGAGTCTCGGGCTACACCTTC. Protein product: CASSYTDRVSGYTF.